The 6 T cell receptor beta chains below come from one sample, sequenced in a study of cytomegalovirus exposure and HLA in healthy donors. The PCR ran on 60 Vbeta and 13 Jbeta primers. TCRdb's table, derived via immunoSEQ multiplex PCR, lists solely in-frame clones and lacks some. The sample includes some 150,000 clones, roughly 77% of them seen just once. The specimen was PBMCs. All receptors come from a man in his forties in good health and CMV-seronegative.

The rearrangement links TRBV29-1 to TRBJ2-7; D uncertain. This CDR3 is built from 13 residues. V was shortened by 3 bases and J by 0 bases, with 9 bases between the two germline ends. Germline V gene data show CDR1 as SQVTM and CDR2 as ANQGSEA. This CDR3 is CSVDSGSSYEQYF. The CDR3, as DNA: TGCAGCGTTGATTCTGGCAGCTCCTACGAGCAGTACTTC.

The V and J genes are TRBV9 and TRBJ2-2; D not resolved. The germline V gene has CDR1 SGDLS and CDR2 YYNGEE. With 4 bases removed from V and 1 base from J, the gap between germline ends came to 11 bases. The CDR3 sequence is 15 residues long. The CDR3 coding sequence is TGTGCCAGCAGCCCCCTTCTAGTGAACACCGGGGAGCTGTTTTTT. Protein: CASSPLLVNTGELFF.

The chain uses TRBV27 and TRBJ2-1; TRBD2 matches 8 bases. Germline values: CDR1 MNHEY, CDR2 SMNVEV (reference sequence). CDR3 length: 14 residues. Trimming at V came to 8 bases and at J to 1 base, leaving 4 bases not matched to a gene. CDR3 in DNA: TGTGCCAGCTACCGGGGGGGATCCTACAATGAGCAGTTCTTC. This translates into CASYRGGSYNEQFF.

V and J are TRBV9 and TRBJ2-5; 7 nucleotides line up with TRBD2. The CDR3 spans 14 residues. CDR1 is SGDLS and CDR2 is YYNGEE in the germline V gene. V lost 1 base and J lost 5; bases outside the gene matches: 5. The CDR3 is CASSVLAAGETQYF. The CDR3 nucleotides are TGTGCCAGCAGCGTACTAGCGGCCGGGGAGACCCAGTACTTC.

The chain recombines TRBV7-8 with TRBJ1-3; 7 bases align to TRBD1. The ends lost 3 bases at V and 0 bases at J; junction bases unmatched: 5. CDR1 is SGHVS, CDR2 FQNEAQ, per germline. The length of the CDR3 is 16 residues. The CDR3 region has the DNA TGTGCCAGCAGCTTGCGCCGGGACAGCTCTGGAAACACCATATATTTT. Translation: CASSLRRDSSGNTIYF. The complete variable domain, with remaining parts taken from reference TRBV7-8 and TRBJ1-3, reads GAGVSQSPRYKVAKRGQDVALRCDPISGHVSLFWYQQALGQGPEFLTYFQNEAQLDKSGLPSDRFFAERPEGSVSTLKIQRTQQEDSAVYLCASSLRRDSSGNTIYFGEGSWLTVV.

The chain has TRBV2 and TRBJ1-5; 11 bases fit TRBD1. Germline trimming cut 7 bases from V and 3 bases from J; bases unmatched to any gene: 8. The germline V gene has CDR1 SNHLY and CDR2 FYNNEI. The length of the CDR3 is 16 residues. The CDR3 sequence: CASTRDRGSTNQPQHF. The CDR3 nucleotides read TGTGCCAGCACTCGGGACAGGGGGTCGACCAATCAGCCCCAGCATTTT.